The sequence of this TCR beta chain was determined in a study of response to subunit inactivated influenza vaccine. Findings and caveats of the study: Only a handful of new T cells, the authors suggested, are recruited with each seasonal influenza vaccination.

Losses at the gene ends were 11 bases for V and 8 bases for J; bases not matched to a gene: 6. In germline, CDR1 is LGHNA, CDR2 YSLEER. The CDR3 totals 11 residues. TCRdb re-called the RT-PCR reads with MiXCR, one entry per CDR3 protein. The sample carries about 190,000 distinct CDR3 sequences, about 15% recorded once. In this sample, this clonotype turned up a few times. Its antigen is unidentified. This specimen was CD8+ T cells sorted from PBMCs, taken around 5 days after vaccination. The rearrangement joins TRBV4-3 to TRBJ2-1; TRBD1 matches 7 bases. This sequence was found in a man aged 50-59 years who received an inactivated influenza vaccine. CDR3 nucleotide sequence: TGCGCCGTCGGACAGGACGATGAGCAGTTCTTC. This codes for CAVGQDDEQFF.